This TCR beta chain appears in the sequencing data of a study of early T cells in non-severe SARS-CoV-2 infection. At least ten counts were recorded for this clonotype. The V gene's germline CDR1 is LGHDT and CDR2 YNNKEL (reference sequence). The CDR3 has 15 amino acids. V gave up 0 bases and J gave up 2 bases, with 9 bases separating them. Unique molecular identifiers (one per individual cDNA molecule) were attached. Each CDR3 protein is one row after TCRdb ran MiXCR on the 5' RACE reads. The table has 50,000 to 80,000 distinct CDR3 sequences, about 10% seen once. Material: whole blood, obtained at baseline. The chain recombines TRBV3-1 with TRBJ2-3, with a weak D call TRBD2 (5 bases). This sequence was found in an adult who was a healthcare worker with PCR-confirmed SARS-CoV-2 infection or an uninfected control (not recorded which). The CDR3 protein is CASSQDWRATDTQYF. CDR3 DNA: TGTGCCAGCAGCCAAGATTGGCGGGCCACAGATACGCAGTATTTT.